This section outlines one T cell receptor (beta chain) sequence together with its context. Its antigen is not identified. This specimen comes from a study of T-cell reconstitution after alpha-beta-depleted transplantation in children. Study outcomes and limitations: Reports say that about two months after transplant, the alpha-beta T cells came out of several hundred graft clones that had expanded.

The TCRbeta library incorporated unique molecular identifiers. One entry per CDR3 protein, called by TCRdb with MiXCR from the PCR reads. The data hold around 45,000 distinct CDR3 sequences, with approximately 52% observed a single time. The input for sequencing was peripheral blood, taken before TCRalphabeta/CD19-depleted stem cell transplant. This TCR came from a boy under two years old with SCID, due to receive a stem cell transplant.

Here the CDR3 reads CSTPGIGRQETQYF. CDR3 bases: TGCAGCACCCCCGGGATAGGCAGACAAGAGACCCAGTACTTC. V usage is TRBV29-1 and J usage is TRBJ2-5, with D perhaps matching TRBD2 (5 bases). The germline CDR1 and CDR2 sequences are SQVTM and ANQGSEA. Trimming pared 8 bases from V and 2 bases from J, leaving 18 bases between. This CDR3 comprises 14 residues. The full variable domain, its missing parts supplied by reference TRBV29-1 and TRBJ2-5, is SAVISQKPSRDICQRGTSLTIQCQVDSQVTMMFWYRQQPGQSLTLIATANQGSEATYESGFVIDKFPISRPNLTFSTLTVSNMSPEDSSIYLCSTPGIGRQETQYFGPGTRLLVL.